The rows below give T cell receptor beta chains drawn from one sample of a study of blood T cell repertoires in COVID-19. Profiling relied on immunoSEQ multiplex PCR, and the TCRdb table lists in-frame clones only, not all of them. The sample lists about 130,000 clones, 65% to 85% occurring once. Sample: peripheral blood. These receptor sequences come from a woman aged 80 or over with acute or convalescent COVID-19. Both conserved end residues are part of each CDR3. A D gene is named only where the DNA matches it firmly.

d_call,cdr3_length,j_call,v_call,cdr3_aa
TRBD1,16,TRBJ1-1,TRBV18,CASSPWAGGVNTEAFF
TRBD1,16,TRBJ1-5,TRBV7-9,CASSDGQGASNQPQHF
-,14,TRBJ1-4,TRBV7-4,CASSLRQTNEKLFF
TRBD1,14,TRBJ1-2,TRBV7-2,CASSLGQGGYGYTF
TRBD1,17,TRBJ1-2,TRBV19,CASSARDRVYWDYGYTF
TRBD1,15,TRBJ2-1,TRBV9,CASSVQGQVYNEQFF
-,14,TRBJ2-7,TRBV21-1,CASKTGPCSYEQYF
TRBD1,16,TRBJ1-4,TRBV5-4,CASSLTGDATNEKLFF
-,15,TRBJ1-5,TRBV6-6,CASHTDGAMRQPQHF
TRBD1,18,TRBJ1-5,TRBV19,CASSSVRDRGDSNQPQHF
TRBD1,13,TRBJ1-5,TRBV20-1,CSAIDRVNQPQHF
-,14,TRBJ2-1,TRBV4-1,CASSQSDGYNEQFF
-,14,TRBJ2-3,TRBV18,CASSPRTSTDTQYF
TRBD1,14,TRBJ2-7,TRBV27,CASSYRDSAQIKYF
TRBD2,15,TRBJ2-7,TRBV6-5,CASRPGLAGEYEQYF
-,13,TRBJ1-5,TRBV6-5,CASSYSRYQPQHF
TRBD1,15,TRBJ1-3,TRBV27,CASREGGAYGNTIYF
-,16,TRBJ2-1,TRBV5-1,CASSLGYLSSYNEQFF
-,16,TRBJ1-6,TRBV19,CASSRQRSSYNSPLHF
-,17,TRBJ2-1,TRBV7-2,CASSLGVPGTSYNEQFF